One sample yielded the 8 T cell receptor beta chains listed below, sequenced in a study of blood T cells in healthy people across ages. Using a J-beta primer mix together with a sample-barcoded 5' primer, a second PCR was run for roughly 6 to 11 cycles. TCRdb reprocessed the 5' RACE reads with MiXCR, giving one entry per CDR3 protein. The repertoire consists of 1.5 million to 2 million distinct CDR3 sequences, with 28% occurring once and the leading ten covering more than 6%. The sequenced material came from blood. All receptors derive from a woman under 40 in good health.

The genes are TRBV3-1 and TRBJ2-3; a weak D match, TRBD1 (5 bases). The ends were cut back, 3 bases at V and 5 bases at J, with 18 bases in the middle. The germline CDR1 and CDR2 sequences are LGHDT and YNNKEL (reference sequence). The CDR3 loop spans 16 amino acids. The CDR3 nucleotides read TGTGCCAGCAGCCAGGGGCTGTCGGACCATCTAGATACGCAGTATTTT. It encodes CASSQGLSDHLDTQYF.

This clonotype was recorded at least ten times. The chain has TRBV5-1 and TRBJ2-5, with 7 bases matching TRBD1. CDR3 length equals 15 residues. Germline loops: CDR1 SGHRS, CDR2 YFSETQ. The trim removed 6 bases at V and 4 bases at J, leaving 12 bases unmatched. The CDR3, as DNA: TGCGCCAGCAAAGCCGGGACAGCCAAAGGAGAGACCCAGTACTTC. This gives the protein CASKAGTAKGETQYF.

This clonotype was counted ten times or more. The chain links TRBV27 to TRBJ2-7; TRBD1 matches 8 bases. Trimming removed 6 bases from V and 6 bases from J; junction bases left unmatched: 10. Germline CDR1 and CDR2: MNHEY and SMNVEV (reference sequence). This CDR3 region has 14 residues. CDR3 in DNA: TGTGCCAGCAGACCCGGACAGGGTGCGGGCGAGCAGTACTTC. Translated: CASRPGQGAGEQYF.

The chain carries TRBV5-1 and TRBJ2-5; 7 nucleotides match TRBD1. V gave up 4 bases and J gave up 5 bases; unmatched junction bases: 11. CDR3 length equals 15 residues. Germline loops: CDR1 SGHRS, CDR2 YFSETQ. CDR3 DNA: TGCGCCAGCAGCACAAACAGGGGAGTTGGGGAGACCCAGTACTTC. Amino acids: CASSTNRGVGETQYF.

This sequence joins TRBV13 and TRBJ2-4; tentative D call: TRBD2 (6 bases). The CDR3 runs 14 residues. The V gene lost 8 bases and the J gene lost 5 bases, with 16 bases spanning the gap. Germline loops: CDR1 PRHDT, CDR2 FYEKMQ (reference sequence). The CDR3 DNA follows: TGTGCCAGCGGGAACGCAGGAGGGCAAAACATTCAGTACTTC. Translated: CASGNAGGQNIQYF.

This clonotype has only a few counts. The rearrangement uses TRBV20-1 and TRBJ2-5, with TRBD1 matching 10 bases. This CDR3 region has 13 residues. Germline CDR1 and CDR2: DFQATT and SNEGSKA (reference sequence). V trimming: 6 bases; J trimming: 3 bases; junction bases outside the gene matches: 4. The CDR3 here is CSAGQGSEETQYF. As DNA, the CDR3 is TGCAGTGCGGGACAGGGGAGCGAAGAGACCCAGTACTTC.

In its sample, this clonotype was seen a few times. V and J are TRBV7-9 and TRBJ2-4; D perhaps matches TRBD2 (5 bases). CDR1 SEHNR and CDR2 FQNEAQ come from the germline V gene (reference sequence). The CDR3 covers 17 residues. Trimming shortened V by 5 bases and J by 3 bases, and 20 bases separated the two germline ends. CDR3 DNA sequence: TGTGCCAGCAGCGTAGGAGGTAGCGAGTGGAGCAAAAACATTCAGTACTTC. This sequence encodes CASSVGGSEWSKNIQYF.

V usage is TRBV25-1 and J usage is TRBJ2-7, with D uncertain. Germline V gene lookup returns CDR1 MGHDK and CDR2 SYGVNS. The CDR3 is 13 residues long. The ends were cut back, 6 bases at V and 5 bases at J, with 14 bases in the middle. The CDR3 DNA reads as TGTGCCAGCAGCCTCATGAGGAGCCACGAGCAGTACTTC. This translates into CASSLMRSHEQYF.